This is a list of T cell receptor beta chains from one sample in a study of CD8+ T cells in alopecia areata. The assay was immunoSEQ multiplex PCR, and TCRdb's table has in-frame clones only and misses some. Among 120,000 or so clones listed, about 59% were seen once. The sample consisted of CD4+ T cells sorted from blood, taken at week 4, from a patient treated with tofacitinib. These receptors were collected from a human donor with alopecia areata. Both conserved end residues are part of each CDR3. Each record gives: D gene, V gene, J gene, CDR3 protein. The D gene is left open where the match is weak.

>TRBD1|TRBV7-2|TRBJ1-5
CASSEGLTGGGNQPQHF
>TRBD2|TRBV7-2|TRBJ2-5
CASSQGLAGGQETQYF
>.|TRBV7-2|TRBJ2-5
CASSSRPGQETQYF
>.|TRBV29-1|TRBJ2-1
CSVAGPTDEQFF
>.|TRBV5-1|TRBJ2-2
CASSLETPGLNTGELFF
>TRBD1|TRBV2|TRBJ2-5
CASSPGQGEGWKVETQYF
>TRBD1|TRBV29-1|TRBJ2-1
CSALGQGGSEQFF
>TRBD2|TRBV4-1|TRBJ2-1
CASSQGVGGRSGEQFF
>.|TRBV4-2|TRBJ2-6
CASSHPTGGESGANVLTF
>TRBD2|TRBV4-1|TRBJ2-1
CASSFWASGSISYNEQFF
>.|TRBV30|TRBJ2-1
CAWSVWGRSSYNEQFF
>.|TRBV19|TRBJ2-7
CASSTGQPYEQYF
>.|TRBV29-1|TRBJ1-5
CSAQLRIRPPGPLGNQPQHF
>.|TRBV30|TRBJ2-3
CAWSARGTDTQYF
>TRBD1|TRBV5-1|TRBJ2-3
CASSLQDRDTDTQYF
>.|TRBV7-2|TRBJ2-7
CASSSLQGETYEQYF
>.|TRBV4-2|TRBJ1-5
CASSQVARNSNQPQHF
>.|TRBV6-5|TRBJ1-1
CASSYRNTEAFF
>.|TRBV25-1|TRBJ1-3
CASRGVNGNTIYF
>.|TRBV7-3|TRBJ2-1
CASSLAGRYNEQFF
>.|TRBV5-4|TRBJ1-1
CASSLPLRGDTEAFF
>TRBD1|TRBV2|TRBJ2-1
CASNRGLNEQFF
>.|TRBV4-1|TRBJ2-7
CASSQLRAGVPYEQYF
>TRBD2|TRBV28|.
CASSPPELAGGYEQYF